Each of the 2 T cell receptor beta chains below was sequenced from the same sample in a study of T cells in women clearing cervical HPV infection. Clones were read by immunoSEQ multiplex PCR, and TCRdb kept only the in-frame ones, dropping some. This sample carries over 30,000 clones, with 5.5% to 8% going to the ten biggest clones. The specimen sequenced was blood buffy coat. These receptors all stem from a woman between 18 and 70 years old with a cervical HPV16 infection that either progressed to CIN3+ or cleared (not recorded which).

As regards this clone: Read data end 3 residues before the CDR3 end; the end is taken from the germline J gene. The chain uses TRBV20-1 and TRBJ1-5, with 7 nucleotides matching TRBD1. The CDR3 is 12 residues long. With 8 bases clipped from V and 3 bases from J, the junction kept 4 bases outside the gene matches. CDR1 is DFQATT, CDR2 SNEGSKA, per germline (reference sequence). The CDR3 is CSSGTDNQPQHF. The part of the CDR3 DNA that was read is TGCAGTTCCGGGACAGACAATCAGCCC.

Comments on this clone: The read ends 3 residues before the CDR3 terminus; that terminus is restored from the germline J gene. The chain carries TRBV7-6 and TRBJ1-2; D call uncertain. The CDR3 is 16 residues long. CDR1 and CDR2 from the germline V gene are SGHVS and FNYEAQ. The CDR3 spells CASSLEAGYATDTYTF. Incomplete CDR3 DNA: TGTGCCAGCAGCTTAGAGGCGGGGTACGCCACAGATACC.